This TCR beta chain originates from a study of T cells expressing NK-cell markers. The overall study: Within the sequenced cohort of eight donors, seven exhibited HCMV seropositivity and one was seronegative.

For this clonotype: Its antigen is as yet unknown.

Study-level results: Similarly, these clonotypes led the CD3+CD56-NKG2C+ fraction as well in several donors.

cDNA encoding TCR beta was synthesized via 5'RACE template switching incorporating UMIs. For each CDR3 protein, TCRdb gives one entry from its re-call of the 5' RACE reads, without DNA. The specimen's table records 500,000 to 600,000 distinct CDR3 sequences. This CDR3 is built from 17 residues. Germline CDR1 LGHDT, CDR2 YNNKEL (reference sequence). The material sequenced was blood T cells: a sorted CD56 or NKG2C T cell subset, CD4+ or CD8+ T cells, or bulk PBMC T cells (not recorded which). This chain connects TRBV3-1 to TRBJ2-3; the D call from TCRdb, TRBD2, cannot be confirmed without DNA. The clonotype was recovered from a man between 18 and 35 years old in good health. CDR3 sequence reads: CASSQRLAGGPTDTQYF.